The sequence of this T cell receptor beta chain was determined in a study of response to subunit inactivated influenza vaccine. Overall study results and limits: Authors suggested seasonal influenza vaccinations each recruit few new T cells.

TCRdb reanalysed the RT-PCR reads using MiXCR and keeps one entry per CDR3 protein. The table includes about 800,000 distinct CDR3 sequences, 21% detected once. This clonotype has just a few counts. The target antigen is unknown. Trimming removed 4 bases from V and 6 bases from J, with 10 bases in between. The CDR3 spans 13 residues. The germline V gene encodes CDR1 SGHRS and CDR2 YFSETQ. This receptor was identified in a man aged 50-59 years who received an inactivated influenza vaccine. The chain carries TRBV5-1 and TRBJ1-4, with D hard to call. The sample was PBMCs from blood, taken around 5 days after vaccination. The CDR3: CASSTGGHEKLFF. CDR3 nucleotides: TGCGCCAGCAGCACGGGAGGACATGAAAAACTGTTTTTT.